The T cell receptor beta chain described here comes from a study of regulatory T cells in long-lasting Graves disease (dated by TCRdb to about 2021). The study in broad terms: Persistent Graves' disease was defined as persistently positive TSH receptor autoantibodies together with antithyroid drug treatment for over 5 years. Peripheral blood TCR sequencing and RNA sequencing compared persistent Graves' disease patients with newly diagnosed Graves' disease patients. The study was registered as a clinical trial and conducted in China. A total of some 35 samples underwent TCR sequencing, from roughly 13 patients with persistent Graves' disease and 20 or so patients with newly diagnosed Graves' disease. In the clinical cohort, patients with persistent Graves' disease had used antithyroid drugs for an average of about 10 years. Results and caveats for the whole study, not just this receptor: Only the TCR beta chain was sequenced and analyzed. TRBV28, TRBJ1-2 and TRBJ2-5 were preferentially used in persistent disease, while TRBV20-1 and TRBJ2-1 were favored in newly diagnosed disease. The small sample size was acknowledged by the authors as a limitation that may reduce accuracy. Persistent patients shared more public clonotypes among themselves (2,741) than newly diagnosed patients did (more than 950). Persistent Graves' disease patients showed lower TCR Shannon entropy and fewer highly expanded clones than newly diagnosed patients, suggesting clonal expansion. Only peripheral blood was studied, because thyroid tissue, the primary lesion, was inaccessible.

This specimen's time point label, interpreted: persistent/refractory GD, antithyroid drugs over 5 years with positive TRAb. RNA was extracted from PBMCs in TRIzol for both TCR sequencing and RNA sequencing. The diagnosis of Graves' disease was made according to American Thyroid Association guidelines. Recruitment of patients was carried out at an endocrinology department in Xi'an, China. From each patient, 7.5 to 9.5 milliliters of peripheral blood was collected into an EDTA anticoagulant tube. Ficoll Paque Plus density gradient separation was used to isolate PBMCs, and no additional T cell sorting was done. RNA quality was checked with an Agilent 2100 Bioanalyzer and agarose gel, and concentration with a NanoDrop 2000. This clonotype was found many times. The antigen it recognizes is unknown. No much larger clone exists at a distance of one base, and base qualities are not known. The CDR3, from cysteine to phenylalanine, totals 15 residues. The retained sequence is limited to the CDR3, 45 bases, with the frame set at the first base. The germline V gene gives CDR1 as SGHAT and CDR2 as FQNNGV. Unmatched junction bases come to 6, with V trimmed by 5 bases and J by 5 bases.

To prepare the library, multiplex PCR was applied. The run used an Illumina HiSeq 4000. iRepertoire HTBI primers and Arm-PCR amplification of CDR3 regions were used to construct TCR beta libraries. PCR products were gel purified before sequencing. The study's processing was this. Across samples, around 58 TRBV and roughly 15 TRBJ segments were identified and used for gene usage analysis of CDR3 amino acid clonotypes. COPE and FqMerger were used to merge filtered high-quality paired reads into contigs. BLAST was used to align contigs to IMGT TRBV, TRBD and TRBJ reference genes, and CDR3 was defined according to IMGT. Any clonotype with a frequency above 0.1% was classified as a highly expanded clone. Shannon entropy served as the measure of repertoire diversity, while the Gini coefficient captured V-J evenness. Public clonotypes were defined as clonotypes shared by more than one individual. TCRdb reprocessed the public reads (quality trimming at Q25 with fastp, clone calling with MiXCR) and kept in-frame beta chains. Identical CDR3 protein sequences are pooled into one entry, listed with their most common genes and DNA. TCRdb, not the original authors, processed these V and J calls. Present in this sample are 350,000 to 500,000 distinct CDR3 sequences, about 21% of which were seen just once. The ten largest make up 13% to 15% of the sample.

The receptor's source is a female donor with Graves disease. This sample comprised peripheral blood mononuclear cells (PBMCs), obtained when the disease was refractory, from a patient treated with antithyroid drugs. Rearrangement joined TRBV11-2 to TRBJ2-5; 12 central nucleotides agree with TRBD2. The CDR3 corresponds to CASSATSGSLETQYF. The bases are TGTGCCAGCAGCGCGACTAGCGGGAGCTTGGAGACCCAGTACTTC.